This T cell receptor beta chain was sequenced for a study of shared clonotypes between healthy human individuals. Healthy HIV-negative adults with no recent acute infections or vaccinations were recruited as donors. Study outcomes and limitations: Clonotype sharing among donors likely depends on sequencing depth.

The run depth of the assay was deep. Authors' methods: ImmunoSEQ output lacked quality scores and full-length reads, limiting matched filtering. TCRdb keeps only in-frame clones here, not all; method: immunoSEQ multiplex PCR. The D gene and trimming were derived from the DNA, and the V and J assignments and clone size from that table. The data hold fewer than 700,000 clones, with around 77% observed a single time. This clone is a singleton in its sample. Antigen: not known. The sequenced material came from PBMCs. This clonotype was obtained from a woman between 40 and 55 years old in good health. Some clones in this sample may be carry-over from other donors' samples.

The CDR3 region has the DNA TGCGCCAGCTGCAGCTCCTACGAGCAGTACTTC. The encoded protein is CASCSSYEQYF. The chain combines TRBV10-1 with TRBJ2-7; D gene unclear. CDR1 and CDR2 from the germline V gene are WNHNN and SYGVQD (reference sequence). The CDR3 is made up of 11 amino acids. Trimming took off 8 bases at V and 0 bases at J, with 5 bases between the two ends.